These 14 T cell receptor beta chains originate from one sample sequenced in a study of T cells in Graves' hyperthyroidism and ophthalmopathy. The CDR3 regions of TCR beta were amplified from RNA transcripts. Carried out on the TCR CDR3, a first-round RT-PCR used the HTBI primer set. MiXCR, run by TCRdb on the multiplex PCR reads, gives a single entry per CDR3 protein. Altogether 600,000 or so distinct CDR3 sequences are present, approximately 14% being singletons, with the ten largest covering more than 6%. Sequenced input: blood. These receptors came from a young woman with Graves' ophthalmopathy.

This clonotype was seen at least ten times. V and J are TRBV7-2 and TRBJ2-5; 8 nucleotides align to TRBD2. CDR3 length equals 16 residues. V lost 5 bases, J lost 2 bases, and 10 bases stayed unmatched. The V gene's germline CDR1 is SGHTA and CDR2 FQGNSA. CDR3 bases: TGTGCCAGCAGCCGCTCCGGGACTAGTGGACAAGAGACCCAGTACTTC. The encoded protein is CASSRSGTSGQETQYF.

This clonotype was seen at least ten times. This chain connects TRBV27 to TRBJ2-3, with TRBD2 matching over 16 bases. The CDR3 is 19 residues long. The germline V gene has CDR1 MNHEY and CDR2 SMNVEV (reference sequence). V lost 5 bases, J lost 0 bases, and 8 bases stayed unmatched. The CDR3 spells CASSAPGLAGGPSTDTQYF. CDR3 DNA sequence: TGTGCCAGCAGTGCTCCGGGACTAGCGGGAGGGCCGAGCACAGATACGCAGTATTTT.

The DNA of the CDR3 is TGTGCCAGTAGCCCCCTTCCCACAGGGCTTGTCACTGAAGCTTTCTTT. Protein product: CASSPLPTGLVTEAFF. The chain couples TRBV19 to TRBJ1-1; D might be TRBD1 (6 bases). The length of the CDR3 is 16 residues. V was pared by 6 bases and J by 4 bases, with 21 bases between. Germline values: CDR1 LNHDA, CDR2 SQIVND (reference sequence).

This clonotype was seen at least ten times. The chain carries TRBV7-3 and TRBJ1-1, with no clear D. Germline assignment: CDR1 SGHTA and CDR2 FQGTGA. This CDR3 is 13 amino acids long. V lost 6 bases and J lost 4, with 12 bases in between. CDR3 bases: TGTGCCAGCAGGGGTGCCCGGGGCACTGAAGCTTTCTTT. This sequence encodes CASRGARGTEAFF.

This chain joins TRBV12-3 or TRBV12-4 and TRBJ1-5; 9 nucleotides align to TRBD1. This CDR3 is built from 18 residues. V shed 2 bases, J shed 7 bases, and the junction held 15 bases outside the gene matches. CDR3 sequence reads: CASSLKIGGQGRFQPQHF. The CDR3 coding sequence is TGTGCCAGCAGTTTAAAAATCGGGGGACAGGGTAGGTTCCAGCCCCAGCATTTT.

This clonotype was seen ten or more times. This sequence joins TRBV20-1 and TRBJ1-5; tentatively, D is TRBD1 (6 bases). There are 18 residues in the CDR3. V was clipped by 0 bases and J by 0 bases, with 18 bases between them. Germline lookup yields CDR1 DFQATT and CDR2 SNEGSKA (reference sequence). The CDR3, as DNA: TGCAGTGCTAGAGATACAGGGCGGAGACGTTTTAGCAATCAGCCCCAGCATTTT. This translates into CSARDTGRRRFSNQPQHF.

The chain uses TRBV7-3 and TRBJ2-2, with a weak D call TRBD2 (6 bases). Per germline, CDR1 SGHTA and CDR2 FQGTGA. Trimming shortened V by 5 bases and J by 1 base, and 14 bases separated the two germline ends. This CDR3 is built from 16 residues. CDR3 in amino acids: CASSPQGSGNTGELFF. The CDR3 DNA follows: TGTGCCAGCAGCCCCCAAGGTAGCGGGAACACCGGGGAGCTGTTTTTT.

Turning to this clonotype: A much more abundant neighbour one base away suggests this may be a read error. The CDR3 end shows no conserved phenylalanine or tryptophan, and so a read error is likely. The chain uses TRBV30 and TRBJ1-4, with D hard to call. The V end was cut by 4 bases, the J end by 5 bases, with 11 bases between. Germline CDR1 and CDR2: GTSNPN and SVGIG (reference sequence). This CDR3 spans 13 amino acids. CDR3 residues: CAWNGGRNEKLFS. CDR3 sequence (DNA): TGTGCCTGGAATGGAGGACGGAATGAAAAACTGTTTTCT.

This clonotype has at least ten counts. This chain links TRBV29-1 with TRBJ1-4, with TRBD1 identical over 7 bases. This CDR3 contains 13 residues. CDR1 is SQVTM and CDR2 is ANQGSEA in the germline V gene. Germline trimming cut 4 bases from V and 8 bases from J; bases unmatched to any gene: 7. The CDR3 DNA follows: TGCAGCGTTGGGTCACAGGGGATGGAAAAACTGTTTTTT. Residues: CSVGSQGMEKLFF.

This clonotype was counted ten times or more. V usage is TRBV4-2 and J usage is TRBJ2-7, with D unclear. Between the trimmed V and J ends, which lost 0 bases and 7 bases, there was a span of 10 bases. Germline V CDR1 and CDR2: LGHNA, YNFKEQ. This CDR3 spans 13 amino acids. CDR3 sequence reads: CASSQDMSREQYF. CDR3 nucleotide sequence: TGTGCCAGCAGCCAAGATATGTCCCGGGAGCAGTACTTC.

The J gene is TRBJ2-1, the V gene TRBV19; D gene ambiguous. The CDR3 runs 16 residues. V was trimmed by 5 bases and J by 8 bases, leaving 22 bases between them. Germline V lookup: CDR1 LNHDA, CDR2 SQIVND (reference sequence). The CDR3 region has the DNA TGTGCCAGTAGTGGTGGGATCCTCTCGAGACGTTATGAGCAGTTCTTC. Amino acids: CASSGGILSRRYEQFF.

Note on this clonotype: A single base separates this from a much larger clone, so it may be a read error. CDR3 DNA sequence: TGTGCCAGCTCACCAGGGATGGGGGCGGATAATCAGCCCCAGCATTTT. It is translated as CASSPGMGADNQPQHF. The rearrangement joins TRBV18 to TRBJ1-5, with a possible D match to TRBD1 (6 bases). Germline CDR1 reads KGHSH; CDR2 reads LQKENI. V lost 2 bases, J lost 4 bases, and 15 bases lay in between. The CDR3 loop spans 16 amino acids.

The table lists this clonotype with many counts. The rearrangement joins TRBV7-3 to TRBJ2-5; perhaps TRBD2 as D (5 bases). Trimming cost V 1 base and J 5 bases, with 17 bases left between them. This CDR3 spans 16 amino acids. Germline V gene lookup returns CDR1 SGHTA and CDR2 FQGTGA. As DNA, the CDR3 is TGTGCCAGCAGCTTAAGTGGCAGAAAAAGGGAGGAGACCCAGTACTTC. Protein: CASSLSGRKREETQYF.

This clonotype was seen at least ten times. J is TRBJ1-6 and V is TRBV10-3, with 11 bases identical to TRBD1. V shed 0 bases and J 10 bases; nucleotides not matched to a gene: 2. Looked up from germline, CDR1 is ENHRY and CDR2 is SYGVKD. The CDR3 spans 15 residues. This CDR3 is CAISESDRGRSPLHF. In DNA form, the CDR3 reads TGTGCCATCAGTGAGTCGGACAGGGGGCGATCACCCCTCCACTTT.